Presented here are 3 T cell receptor beta chains from one specimen sequenced in a study of PD-1 blockade in classical Hodgkin lymphoma. The method was immunoSEQ multiplex PCR; TCRdb's version includes in-frame clones alone and lacks a portion of them. The repertoire holds under 75,000 clones, with 70% to 90% as singletons. Each of the patients experienced relapse following autologous stem cell transplantation, and their brentuximab vedotin exposure differed. This sample comprised peripheral blood mononuclear cells (PBMCs), obtained before the second cycle of nivolumab. The receptors were sampled from a human donor with classical Hodgkin lymphoma.

This clone was found once. The chain has TRBV7-6 and TRBJ2-7, with TRBD1 matching over 11 bases. V was pared by 6 bases and J by 2 bases, with 9 bases of the junction left unmatched. Germline CDR1 is SGHVS and CDR2 is FNYEAQ. There are 16 residues in the CDR3. For the CDR3, the DNA is TGTGCCAGCAGTTCTCACCCGGGACAGGGGGCCTACGAGCAGTACTTC. Translation gives CASSSHPGQGAYEQYF.

This rearrangement joins TRBV5-1 to TRBJ1-1; a possible D gene is TRBD1 (5 bases). In germline, CDR1 is SGHRS, CDR2 YFSETQ. The CDR3 consists of 14 residues. V lost 3 bases, J lost 0 bases, and 9 bases lay in between. The CDR3 DNA follows: TGCGCCAGCAGCTCACAGGATTTGAACACTGAAGCTTTCTTT. It translates to CASSSQDLNTEAFF.

A single count supports this clone. The J gene is TRBJ1-2, the V gene TRBV6-6, with D hard to call. Per the germline V gene, CDR1 is MNHNY and CDR2 is SVGAGI (reference sequence). CDR3 length: 12 amino acids. Trimming removed 2 bases at V and 4 bases at J, with 5 bases between. The DNA of the CDR3 is TGTGCCAGCAGTTACCCCTCCTATGGCTACACCTTC. It codes for CASSYPSYGYTF.